Below are 7 T cell receptor beta chains sequenced from a single sample in a study of a mutant IDH1 vaccine in newly diagnosed glioma. Noted time point: baseline, week 1 (first vaccination visit). Treatment meaning: pre-vaccination baseline after standard-of-care therapy. Clones were read by immunoSEQ multiplex PCR, and TCRdb kept only the in-frame ones, dropping some. The table includes around 50,000 clones, more than 80% detected once. The sequences come from PBMCs, collected from a glioma patient treated with radiotherapy, temozolomide or both. The receptors shown here come from a man aged 35-49 years with glioma.

The chain couples TRBV9 to TRBJ2-7, with 9 positions matching TRBD2. The V and J ends lost 4 bases and 5 bases, in that order; junction bases with no gene match: 7. This CDR3 contains 14 residues. Per germline, CDR1 SGDLS and CDR2 YYNGEE. This CDR3 is CASSFSGSVDEQYF. As DNA, the CDR3 is TGTGCCAGCAGCTTTAGCGGGAGCGTGGACGAGCAGTACTTC.

The chain recombines TRBV19 with TRBJ1-1, with TRBD1 matching over 7 bases. The V and J ends lost 5 bases and 4 bases, in that order; junction bases with no gene match: 10. Germline CDR1 is LNHDA and CDR2 is SQIVND (reference sequence). The CDR3 covers 15 residues. The CDR3 here is CASSDDRVKGTEAFF. CDR3 bases: TGTGCCAGTAGTGACGACAGGGTGAAGGGCACTGAAGCTTTCTTT.

The V gene is TRBV9, the J gene TRBJ2-2; weak D call: TRBD2 (6 bases). Per the germline V gene, CDR1 is SGDLS and CDR2 is YYNGEE. The CDR3 length is 16 residues. V lost 0 bases to trimming and J lost 4 bases, with 13 bases between them. CDR3 in DNA: TGTGCCAGCAGCGTAGTGGACGTGGGGGGCACCGGGGAGCTGTTTTTT. This gives the protein CASSVVDVGGTGELFF.

The chain has TRBV15 and TRBJ2-1; D is ambiguous. This CDR3 spans 12 amino acids. V lost 2 bases and J 4 bases, leaving 3 bases between the germline ends. The germline V gene encodes CDR1 LNHNV and CDR2 YYDKDF (reference sequence). CDR3 loop: CATSRLYNEQFF. In DNA, the CDR3 is TGTGCCACCAGCAGATTATACAATGAGCAGTTCTTC.

The chain recombines TRBV5-4 with TRBJ2-3; TRBD1 agrees at 9 bases. The CDR3 contains 16 residues. The ends lost 3 bases at V and 4 bases at J; junction bases unmatched: 9. Per the germline V gene, CDR1 is SGHNT and CDR2 is YYREEE (reference sequence). DNA of the CDR3: TGTGCCAGCAGCTATGGGACAGGGTTGGGTGCAGATACGCAGTATTTT. This codes for CASSYGTGLGADTQYF.

This clone was seen a single time. The chain recombines TRBV19 with TRBJ2-2; TRBD1 matches 8 bases. The CDR3 runs 14 residues. Germline-derived CDR1 and CDR2 are LNHDA and SQIVND (reference sequence). The CDR3 sequence is CASSDRGMTGELFF. CDR3 in DNA: TGTGCTTCTAGCGACAGGGGAATGACCGGGGAGCTGTTTTTT.

The CDR3 DNA follows: TGTGCCAGCGGGTACAGGGGCGAAGAAAAACTGTTTTTT. This gives the protein CASGYRGEEKLFF. V is TRBV27 and J is TRBJ1-4; 7 nucleotides match TRBD1. The CDR3 spans 13 residues. The germline V gene has CDR1 MNHEY and CDR2 SMNVEV (reference sequence). V shed 8 bases and J 8 bases; nucleotides not matched to a gene: 8. The full variable domain, with the rest looked up from reference TRBV27 and TRBJ1-4, is EAQVTQNPRYLITVTGKKLTVTCSQNMNHEYMSWYRQDPGLGLRQIYYSMNVEVTDKGDVPEGYKVSRKEKRNFPLILESPSPNQTSLYFCASGYRGEEKLFFGSGTQLSVL.